This T cell receptor beta chain came from a study of CD8 T cells in ankylosing spondylitis. With 3 bases removed from V and 5 bases from J, the gap between germline ends came to 13 bases. Germline CDR1 is SEHNR and CDR2 is FQNEAQ (reference sequence). CDR3 length: 14 residues. Quantitative 5'-RACE with molecular barcodes produced the TCR beta libraries. One entry per CDR3 protein, called by TCRdb with MiXCR from the 5' RACE reads. The sample contains 180,000 or so distinct CDR3 sequences, approximately 10% of which appear only once. This sequence was found in a male donor with ankylosing spondylitis or in good health (not recorded which). The J gene is TRBJ1-2, the V gene TRBV7-9; possible D gene TRBD1, 5 bases. The specimen was blood, either unsorted or a sorted T cell fraction (not recorded which). The CDR3 protein is CASSFVQEFYGYTF. The CDR3 DNA is TGTGCCAGCAGCTTTGTACAGGAGTTTTATGGCTACACCTTC.